A single TCR beta chain is shown here with its context. The antigen is not known. This sample stems from a study of cytomegalovirus exposure and HLA in healthy donors. Study conclusions and caveats: A few chains tied to CMV proved CMV antigen-specific in vitro. Some public TCRs appeared in many individuals, while most sequences were rare.

V was clipped by 0 bases and J by 1 base, with 3 bases between them. The CDR3 length is 13 residues. The germline V gene encodes CDR1 LNHDA and CDR2 SQIVND (reference sequence). It was the approximately 120-subject validation cohort, separate from the 666-subject first cohort, to which the donors belonged. Produced via immunoSEQ multiplex PCR; TCRdb's table is partial and in-frame only. The table lists about 120,000 clones, about 87% of them singletons. This clonotype originated in a woman younger than 30 in good health and CMV-seronegative. The source material was PBMCs. The genes are TRBV19 and TRBJ1-2; no firm D call. The CDR3: CASSIDSNYGYTF. DNA for the CDR3: TGTGCCAGTAGTATAGACAGTAACTATGGCTACACCTTC.